This T cell receptor (beta chain) came from a study of chemoradiotherapy in HPV16-positive cancers. Sequencing used immunoSEQ multiplex PCR; TCRdb keeps in-frame clones, though not all of them. Altogether 7,500 to 10,000 clones are present, around three quarters being singletons, with the ten largest covering under 8.5%. Repeated repertoire sampling spanned the course of chemoradiotherapy. Concerning this clone: What it recognizes is unknown.

This CDR3 has 16 amino acids. Germline trimming cut 5 bases from V and 6 bases from J; bases unmatched to any gene: 4. Germline CDR1 and CDR2: SGHTA and FQGTGA. Study-level results: HPV-responsive T-cell expansion during chemoradiotherapy was linked to improved recurrence-free survival in HPV16-positive patients. HPV-specific T cells were functionally defined from only two HPV16-positive patients. During treatment, candidate HPV-specific clones and E7-related motifs expanded in tumor.

This material was obtained from a patient who underwent chemoradiotherapy. The rearrangement joins TRBV7-3 to TRBJ2-2, with TRBD2 identical over 15 bases. This TCR derives from a human donor with HPV-associated anogenital cancer. The CDR3 loop is CASSLGLAGGSGELFF. DNA for the CDR3: TGTGCCAGCAGCCTCGGACTAGCGGGAGGGTCCGGGGAGCTGTTTTTT.